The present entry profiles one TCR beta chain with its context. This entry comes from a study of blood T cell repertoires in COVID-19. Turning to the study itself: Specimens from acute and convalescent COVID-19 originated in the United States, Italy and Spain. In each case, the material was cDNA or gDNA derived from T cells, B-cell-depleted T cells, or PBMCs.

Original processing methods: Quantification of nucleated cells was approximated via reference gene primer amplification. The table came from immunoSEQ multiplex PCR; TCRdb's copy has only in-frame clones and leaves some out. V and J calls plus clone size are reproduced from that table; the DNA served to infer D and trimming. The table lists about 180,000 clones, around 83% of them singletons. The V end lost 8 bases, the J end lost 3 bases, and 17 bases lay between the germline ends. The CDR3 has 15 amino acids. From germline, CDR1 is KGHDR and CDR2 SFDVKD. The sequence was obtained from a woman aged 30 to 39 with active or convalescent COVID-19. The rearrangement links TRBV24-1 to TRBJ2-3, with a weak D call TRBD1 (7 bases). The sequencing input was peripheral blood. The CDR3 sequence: CATISAGQFTDTQYF. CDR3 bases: TGTGCCACCATATCGGCGGGACAGTTTACAGATACGCAGTATTTT.